This TCR beta chain was recorded in a study of cytomegalovirus exposure and HLA in healthy donors. The CDR3 consists of 16 residues. Germline CDR1 reads SGHRS; CDR2 reads YFSETQ. The ends lost 1 base at V and 7 bases at J; junction bases unmatched: 8. PCR was performed using 60 Vbeta and 13 Jbeta primers. TCRdb keeps only in-frame clones here, not all; method: immunoSEQ multiplex PCR. The repertoire includes some 120,000 clones, around 74% of them detected once, and roughly 3% sits in the top ten. The study's findings and limits: A missense variant in DCLRE1C was later tied to TCR beta V- and J-gene trimming. TCR beta V segments were, for the most part, productive about 90% or about 30% of the time in an earlier analysis.

A note on this clone: Its matching antigen is unknown.

The receptor was isolated from a man aged 25 to 40 in good health and CMV-seronegative. The sample consisted of PBMCs. The chain joins TRBV5-1 to TRBJ1-4; TRBD1 aligns across 9 bases. The CDR3 DNA reads TGCGCCAGCAGCTTGACAGGGGGCAGCGTTAGTGAAAAACTGTTTTTT. Translation gives CASSLTGGSVSEKLFF.